Listed below are T cell receptor beta chains from one sample, sequenced in a study of T cell responses to AZD1222 COVID-19 vaccine. The data were produced by immunoSEQ multiplex PCR, yet TCRdb's version contains in-frame clones alone and is incomplete. The repertoire holds just under 80,000 clones, with 92% as singletons. The material was peripheral blood, obtained 28 days after the second AZD1222 dose. These receptor sequences come from an adult who received the AZD1222 COVID-19 vaccine. CDR3s include the opening cysteine and the closing phenylalanine or tryptophan. The order of the fields is CDR3 length, clone size, D gene, V gene, J gene, CDR3 protein, CDR3 DNA. D genes are given only for firm matches. Clone size appears in some rows only: once, few, many, or a class for an expanded clone.

>15|NA|TRBD1|TRBV5-5|TRBJ2-1
CASSGIQGAIHEQFF
TGTGCCAGCAGTGGGATACAGGGGGCGATCCATGAGCAGTTCTTC
>12|few|NA|TRBV28|TRBJ2-1
CASSSPFREQFF
TGTGCCAGCAGTTCCCCCTTCCGTGAGCAGTTCTTC
>16|NA|TRBD2|TRBV19|TRBJ2-2
CASSISGRARTGELFF
TGTGCCAGTAGTATAAGCGGGAGGGCCAGAACCGGGGAGCTGTTTTTT
>18|NA|TRBD2|TRBV4-1|TRBJ2-3
CASSQPGLAGGSTDTQYF
TGCGCCAGCAGCCAGCCGGGACTAGCGGGAGGCAGCACAGATACGCAGTATTTT
>14|NA|NA|TRBV7-3|TRBJ2-3
CASSRAAQGDTQYF
TGTGCCAGCAGCCGAGCGGCTCAGGGAGATACGCAGTATTTT
>17|NA|TRBD1|TRBV5-1|TRBJ2-3
CASSLAGQGSSTDTQYF
TGCGCCAGCAGCTTGGCTGGACAGGGTTCTAGCACAGATACGCAGTATTTT
>16|NA|NA|TRBV5-1|TRBJ2-5
CASSLGGGGNGETQYF
TGCGCCAGCAGCTTGGGAGGAGGGGGTAATGGCGAGACCCAGTACTTC
>17|NA|TRBD1|TRBV24-1|TRBJ2-5
CATSDPPKTGGVETQYF
TGTGCCACCAGTGATCCCCCAAAAACAGGGGGCGTGGAGACCCAGTACTTC
>15|NA|NA|TRBV5-1|TRBJ2-7
CASLEVPGTQTEQYF
TGCGCCAGCTTGGAGGTCCCCGGGACTCAAACAGAGCAGTACTTC
>14|NA|TRBD2|TRBV30|TRBJ2-3
CAWSVAGAVDTQYF
TGTGCCTGGAGTGTCGCGGGAGCGGTAGATACGCAGTATTTT
>19|NA|TRBD2|TRBV19|TRBJ2-3
CASSIGASGRYGPTDTQYF
TGTGCCAGTAGTATTGGGGCTAGCGGGAGATACGGGCCCACAGATACGCAGTATTTT
>17|NA|NA|TRBV9|TRBJ2-1
CASSVAESKLSYNEQFF
TGTGCCAGCAGCGTAGCTGAATCAAAACTGTCCTACAATGAGCAGTTCTTC
>18|NA|TRBD2|TRBV28|TRBJ2-3
CASSLGATSGSLSDTQYF
TGTGCCAGCAGTTTGGGGGCTACTAGCGGGAGTCTCTCAGATACGCAGTATTTT
>15|NA|TRBD1|TRBV5-1|TRBJ1-5
CASSDAGGSNQPQHF
TGCGCCAGCAGCGACGCAGGGGGTTCCAATCAGCCCCAGCATTTT
>14|many|NA|TRBV6-5|TRBJ1-3
CASSPGSSGNTIYF
TGTGCCAGCAGTCCCGGTAGCTCTGGAAACACCATATATTTT
>14|NA|NA|TRBV7-2|TRBJ1-2
CASSSGTAYYGYTF
TGTGCCAGCAGCTCCGGGACGGCGTACTATGGCTACACCTTC
>15|NA|NA|TRBV6-5|TRBJ1-1
CASRTGPRVNTEAFF
TGTGCCAGCAGGACGGGACCCCGGGTGAACACTGAAGCTTTCTTT